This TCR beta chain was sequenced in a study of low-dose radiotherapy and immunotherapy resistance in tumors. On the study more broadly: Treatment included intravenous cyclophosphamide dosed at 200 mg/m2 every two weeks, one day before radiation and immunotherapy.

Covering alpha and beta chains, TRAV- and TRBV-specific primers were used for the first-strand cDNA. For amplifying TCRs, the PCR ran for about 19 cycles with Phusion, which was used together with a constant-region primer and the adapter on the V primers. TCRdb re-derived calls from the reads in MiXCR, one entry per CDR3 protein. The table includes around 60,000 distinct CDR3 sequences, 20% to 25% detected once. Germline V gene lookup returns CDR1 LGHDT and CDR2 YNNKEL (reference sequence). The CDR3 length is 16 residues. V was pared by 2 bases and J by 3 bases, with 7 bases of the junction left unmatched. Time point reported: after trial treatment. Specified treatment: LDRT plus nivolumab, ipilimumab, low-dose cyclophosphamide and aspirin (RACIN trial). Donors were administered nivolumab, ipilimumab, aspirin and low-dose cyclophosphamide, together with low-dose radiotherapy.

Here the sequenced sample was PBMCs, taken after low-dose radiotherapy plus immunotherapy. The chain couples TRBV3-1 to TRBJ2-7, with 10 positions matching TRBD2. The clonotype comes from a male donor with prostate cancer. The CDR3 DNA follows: TGTGCCAGCAGCCAACCACGGACTAGCGGATTCTACGAGCAGTACTTC. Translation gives CASSQPRTSGFYEQYF.